This T cell receptor beta chain is from a study of neoadjuvant anti-PD-1 for oral cavity cancer. Whole-study context: Patients without progression got a fourth dose around day 43.

Comments on this clone: Its antigen is not known.

Study results and caveats: Each response group had just a few patients in TCR analyses. Pretreatment Treg/Th17 ratio correlated inversely with post-treatment tumor clonality.

V lost 5 bases to trimming and J lost 4 bases; unmatched junction nucleotides: 5. Looked up from germline, CDR1 is MNHEY and CDR2 is SMNVEV (reference sequence). The CDR3 runs to 13 residues. This sample's time point: after neoadjuvant nivolumab, at surgical resection. Stage II-IVA oral cavity squamous cell carcinoma was new and untreated by systemic or radiation therapy. Some clones are missing from TCRdb's copy, which holds only in-frame ones; the method was immunoSEQ multiplex PCR. The sample records around 70,000 clones, roughly 81% being singletons. The sequence was obtained from a person between 40 and 85 years old with oral cavity squamous cell carcinoma. The source was PBMCs, collected after nivolumab (anti-PD-1) treatment. The chain has TRBV27 and TRBJ2-7; 7 bases map to TRBD2. CDR3 sequence: CASSPGRAYEQYF. In nucleotides, the CDR3 is TGTGCCAGCAGTCCGGGGAGGGCTTACGAGCAGTACTTC.